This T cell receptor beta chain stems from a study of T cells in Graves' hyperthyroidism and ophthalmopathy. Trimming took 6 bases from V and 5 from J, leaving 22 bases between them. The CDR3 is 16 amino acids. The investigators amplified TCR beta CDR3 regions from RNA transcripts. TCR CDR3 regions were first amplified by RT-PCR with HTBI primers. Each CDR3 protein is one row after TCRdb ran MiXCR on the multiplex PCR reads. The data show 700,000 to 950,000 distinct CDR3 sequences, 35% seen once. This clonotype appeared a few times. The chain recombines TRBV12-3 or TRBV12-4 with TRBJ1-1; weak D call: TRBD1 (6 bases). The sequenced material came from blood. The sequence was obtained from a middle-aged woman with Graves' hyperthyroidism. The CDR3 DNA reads TGTGCCAGCAGCCATGGGCAGGGGCTTGGATTGACTGAAGCTTTCTTT. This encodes CASSHGQGLGLTEAFF.